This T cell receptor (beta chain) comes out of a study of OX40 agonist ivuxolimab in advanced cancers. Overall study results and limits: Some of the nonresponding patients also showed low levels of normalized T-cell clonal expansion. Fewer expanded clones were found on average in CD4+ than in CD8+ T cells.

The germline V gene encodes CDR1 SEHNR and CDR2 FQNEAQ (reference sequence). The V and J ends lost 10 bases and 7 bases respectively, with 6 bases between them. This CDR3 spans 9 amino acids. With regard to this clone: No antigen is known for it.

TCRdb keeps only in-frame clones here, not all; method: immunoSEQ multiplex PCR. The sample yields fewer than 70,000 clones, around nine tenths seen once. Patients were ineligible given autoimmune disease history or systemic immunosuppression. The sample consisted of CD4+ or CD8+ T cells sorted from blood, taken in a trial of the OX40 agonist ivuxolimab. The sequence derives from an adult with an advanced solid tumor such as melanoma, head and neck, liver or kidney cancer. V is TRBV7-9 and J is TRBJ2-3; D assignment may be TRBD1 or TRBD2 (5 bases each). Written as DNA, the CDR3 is TGTGCCACGGGGCATACGCAGTATTTT. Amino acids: CATGHTQYF. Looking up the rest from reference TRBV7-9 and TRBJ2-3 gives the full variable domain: DTGVSQNPRHKITKRGQNVTFRCDPISEHNRLYWYRQTLGQGPEFLTYFQNEAQLEKSRLLSDRFSAERPKGSFSTLEIQRTEQGDSAMYLCATGHTQYFGPGTRLTVL.